The clone carrying this T cell receptor (beta chain) was seen just once. As yet, its antigen is unknown. The data belong to a study of cytomegalovirus exposure and HLA in healthy donors. Study-level background: HLA-typed donors were the source of around 80 million unique TCRs, which an early data release held.

Germline CDR1 and CDR2: MNHEY and SMNVEV (reference sequence). Trimming cost V 4 bases and J 4 bases, with 16 bases left between them. This CDR3 is 15 amino acids long. The PCR contained 60 Vbeta and 13 Jbeta primers. Some clones are missing from TCRdb's copy, which holds only in-frame ones; the method was immunoSEQ multiplex PCR. The data contain 150,000 to 200,000 clones, around 80% of them singletons. Overall study results and limits: An assumption of roughly uniform sequencing depth across donors underlay the presence/absence analyses. Follow-up analysis later connected one missense variant in DCLRE1C with trimming of TCR beta V- and J-genes. A prior analysis recorded that most TCR beta V segments were productive about 87% or about 30% of the time.

This sequence joins TRBV27 and TRBJ2-5; TRBD1 might be the D (5 bases). This receptor was obtained from a man under 40 in good health and CMV-seronegative. Sequenced material: PBMCs. The CDR3 region has the DNA TGTGCCAGCAGTTCCAGGGCAGGGTTTTTAGAGACCCAGTACTTC. It yields the protein CASSSRAGFLETQYF.